The source of this T cell receptor beta chain is a study of identifying expanded T cells in peripheral blood. Some clones are missing from TCRdb's copy, which holds only in-frame ones; the method was immunoSEQ multiplex PCR. The sample gives 110,000 or so clones, approximately 90% of which show up once; 8% to 9% is in the top ten. Collection occurred without any documented infections or immune events in donors. The CDR3 is 14 amino acids. Germline-derived CDR1 and CDR2 are SGHRS and YFSETQ. The ends were cut back, 0 bases at V and 1 base at J, with 7 bases in the middle. This TCR derives from a person between 18 and 75 years old in good health. Sequencing input: blood. The gene calls are TRBV5-1 and TRBJ1-2; a weak D match, TRBD1 (5 bases). As DNA, the CDR3 is TGCGCCAGCAGCTTGGCGACAGTTAACTATGGCTACACCTTC. Translated, it gives CASSLATVNYGYTF.